Each of the 29 T cell receptor beta chains below was sequenced from the same sample in a study of CD8 T cells in Susac syndrome. The authors reverse transcribed roughly 0.5 to 1 ug RNA with random hexamers. MiXCR, run by TCRdb on the immunoSEQ multiplex PCR reads, gives a single entry per CDR3 protein. The sample includes more than 250,000 distinct CDR3 sequences, about 92% of them seen just once. The sample consisted of CD4+ T cells from PBMCs. The source of these receptors is a human donor with multiple sclerosis.

This chain links TRBV12-3 or TRBV12-4 with TRBJ2-3; D gene unclear. The CDR3 has 14 amino acids. Trimming left V 6 bases short and J 0 bases short, with 10 bases between. For the CDR3, the DNA is TGTGCCAGCAGCCCCGTCCCTAGCACAGATACGCAGTATTTT. Residues: CASSPVPSTDTQYF.

The chain combines TRBV4-3 with TRBJ2-2; D not resolved. The CDR3 has 14 residues. CDR1 LGHNA and CDR2 YSLEER come from the germline V gene. V was shortened by 2 bases and J by 4 bases, with 8 bases between the two germline ends. The CDR3 DNA is TGCGCCAGCAGCCAAAGAAGGATCACCGGGGAGCTGTTTTTT. It codes for CASSQRRITGELFF.

The chain links TRBV6-2 or TRBV6-3 to TRBJ2-7; TRBD1 matches at 9 bases. This CDR3 is built from 15 residues. The germline gives CDR1 MNHEY, CDR2 SVGEGT. With V trimmed by 5 bases and J by 5 bases, 10 bases remained unmatched. The CDR3 here is CASSSRTGAYDEQYF. CDR3 in DNA: TGTGCCAGCAGTAGTCGGACAGGGGCTTACGACGAGCAGTACTTC.

The gene calls are TRBV5-1 and TRBJ2-1; D unclear. Germline assignment: CDR1 SGHRS and CDR2 YFSETQ. V was cut by 4 bases and J by 2 bases, with 19 bases left in between. The CDR3 loop spans 17 amino acids. In DNA form, the CDR3 reads TGCGCCAGCAGCCGCCTTTCAGGACCGCTCCCCTACAATGAGCAGTTCTTC. This gives the protein CASSRLSGPLPYNEQFF.

The chain combines TRBV4-2 with TRBJ2-6; D is unclear. This CDR3 comprises 19 residues. Per the germline V gene, CDR1 is LGHNA and CDR2 is YNFKEQ. The ends were cut back, 4 bases at V and 0 bases at J, with 19 bases in the middle. The CDR3 DNA is TGTGCCAGCAGCCCCCGAACACAAACTTGGACCTCTGGGGCCAACGTCCTGACTTTC. This translates into CASSPRTQTWTSGANVLTF.

This chain connects TRBV11-2 to TRBJ2-3; 10 bases match TRBD2. Germline lookup yields CDR1 SGHAT and CDR2 FQNNGV. The CDR3 length is 19 residues. V was clipped by 1 base and J by 2 bases; unmatched bases: 12. Here the CDR3 reads CASSLGLWASGGSTDTQYF. In DNA form, the CDR3 reads TGTGCCAGCAGCTTAGGGCTGTGGGCTAGCGGGGGCTCCACAGATACGCAGTATTTT.

This clonotype was observed once. The V call is TRBV4-1, the J call TRBJ2-1; possibly TRBD1 or TRBD2 for D (5 bases each). The CDR3 contains 15 residues. Trimming took off 3 bases at V and 6 bases at J, with 15 bases between the two ends. Germline V gives CDR1 MGHRA, CDR2 YSYEKL. Here the CDR3 reads CASSHPWGSVNEQFF. CDR3 in DNA: TGCGCCAGCAGCCACCCCTGGGGGAGTGTCAATGAGCAGTTCTTC.

The chain carries TRBV18 and TRBJ2-5, with TRBD1 as a possible D gene (6 bases). V lost 0 bases and J 5 bases, leaving 10 bases between the germline ends. This CDR3 has 14 residues. CDR1 is KGHSH, CDR2 LQKENI, per germline. In nucleotides, the CDR3 is TGTGCCAGCTCACCACCGGACAGCCGGGAGACCCAGTACTTC. Translation gives CASSPPDSRETQYF. The complete variable domain, with remaining parts taken from reference TRBV18 and TRBJ2-5, reads NAGVMQNPRHLVRRRGQEARLRCSPMKGHSHVYWYRQLPEEGLKFMVYLQKENIIDESGMPKERFSAEFPKEGPSILRIQQVVRGDSAAYFCASSPPDSRETQYFGPGTRLLVL.

The chain combines TRBV14 with TRBJ2-5; D is unresolved. Germline CDR1 is SGHDN and CDR2 is FVKESK. The CDR3 is made up of 14 amino acids. Trimming pared 5 bases from V and 5 bases from J, leaving 15 bases between. CDR3 sequence reads: CASSELTQRETQYF. The CDR3 bases are TGTGCCAGCAGCGAACTGACCCAAAGGGAGACCCAGTACTTC.

The chain employs TRBV27 and TRBJ2-2, with unresolved D. Trimming cost V 4 bases and J 6 bases, with 6 bases left between them. Germline V lookup: CDR1 MNHEY, CDR2 SMNVEV (reference sequence). The CDR3 is 12 residues long. DNA of the CDR3: TGTGCCAGCAGTTCGTGGTCCGGGGAGCTGTTTTTT. Translation: CASSSWSGELFF.

Written as DNA, the CDR3 is TGTGCCTGGAGAGGACCCCCGGGGACCAAAGATTTCTTT. Its protein product is CAWRGPPGTKDFF. The chain uses TRBV30 and TRBJ1-1; tentatively, D is TRBD1 (5 bases). V was clipped by 3 bases and J by 13 bases, with 21 bases between them. The V gene's germline CDR1 is GTSNPN and CDR2 SVGIG (reference sequence). The CDR3 has 13 residues. Combining the CDR3 with reference TRBV30 and TRBJ1-1 gives the whole variable domain SQTIHQWPATLVQPVGSPLSLECTVEGTSNPNLYWYRQAAGRGLQLLFYSVGIGQISSEVPQNLSASRPQDRQFILSSKKLLLSDSGFYLCAWRGPPGTKDFFGQGTRLTVV.

V is TRBV6-1 and J is TRBJ2-7; the match to TRBD1 covers 7 bases. The ends lost 7 bases at V and 2 bases at J; junction bases unmatched: 5. The CDR3 runs 13 residues. Germline V CDR1 and CDR2: MNHNS, SASEGT. CDR3 nucleotide sequence: TGTGCCAGCAACAGACAGGGCCCCTACGAGCAGTACTTC. Translating gives CASNRQGPYEQYF.

The gene calls are TRBV7-8 and TRBJ2-3, with D possibly matching TRBD1 (6 bases). CDR1 is SGHVS and CDR2 is FQNEAQ in the germline V gene. V was shortened by 4 bases and J by 1 base, with 9 bases between the two germline ends. This CDR3 has 14 residues. The CDR3 DNA is TGTGCCAGCAGCTCTGAGGGGGGCACAGATACGCAGTATTTT. Its translation: CASSSEGGTDTQYF.

This sequence joins TRBV7-3 and TRBJ2-1, with 7 bases fitting TRBD2. The length of the CDR3 is 15 residues. J was trimmed by 9 bases and V by 2 bases; bases with no gene match: 10. Germline-derived CDR1 and CDR2 are SGHTA and FQGTGA. CDR3 coding DNA: TGTGCCAGCAGCTTATCTGGGAGGGGCACGGGTGAGCAGTTCTTC. The encoded protein is CASSLSGRGTGEQFF.

This clonotype was counted a single time. The junction shows a germline mismatch at one end, possibly a read error. The chain joins TRBV4-1 to TRBJ1-3; D gene unclear. The CDR3 totals 16 residues. Germline V gene lookup returns CDR1 MGHRA and CDR2 YSYEKL. This CDR3 reads CASGQVVRRSGNTIYF. CDR3 in DNA: TGCGCCAGCGGCCAAGTAGTCAGGAGGTCCGGAAACACCATATATTTT.

This chain uses TRBV9 with TRBJ2-2, with unresolved D. In germline, CDR1 is SGDLS, CDR2 YYNGEE. This CDR3 has 13 residues. V was cut by 4 bases and J by 6 bases, with 10 bases left in between. The CDR3 nucleotides read TGTGCCAGCAGCCCACCCCTACCCGGGGAGCTGTTTTTT. Protein sequence: CASSPPLPGELFF.

The chain is built from TRBV18 and TRBJ1-1; no definite D call. Per the germline V gene, CDR1 is KGHSH and CDR2 is LQKENI. V gave up 4 bases and J gave up 1 base, with 13 bases separating them. The CDR3 consists of 15 residues. The chain's CDR3 is CASSHQEGPNTEAFF. DNA of the CDR3: TGTGCCAGCTCACACCAGGAGGGTCCGAACACTGAAGCTTTCTTT.

This clonotype was counted only a few times. The chain has TRBV7-2 and TRBJ2-5; D is tentatively TRBD1 or TRBD2 (6 bases each). Trimming pared 5 bases from V and 4 bases from J, leaving 20 bases between. Germline CDR1 is SGHTA and CDR2 is FQGNSA. The CDR3 runs to 16 residues. CDR3 sequence: CASSPLGGGGGETQYF. The DNA for the CDR3 is TGTGCCAGCAGCCCACTGGGGGGAGGAGGGGGAGAGACCCAGTACTTC. Full variable domain (remainder filled in from reference TRBV7-2 and TRBJ2-5): GAGVSQSPSNKVTEKGKDVELRCDPISGHTALYWYRQSLGQGLEFLIYFQGNSAPDKSGLPSDRFSAERTGGSVSTLTIQRTQQEDSAVYLCASSPLGGGGGETQYFGPGTRLLVL.

V usage is TRBV5-1 and J usage is TRBJ2-1; D gene uncertain. The CDR3 extends over 17 amino acids. Germline V lookup: CDR1 SGHRS, CDR2 YFSETQ. V was cut by 0 bases and J by 0 bases, with 13 bases left in between. As DNA, the CDR3 is TGCGCCAGCAGCTTGGCCGGGCAGTCCAACTCCTACAATGAGCAGTTCTTC. This encodes CASSLAGQSNSYNEQFF.

This clonotype was recorded only once. The J gene is TRBJ2-1, the V gene TRBV5-1; 7 nucleotides agree with TRBD2. With 5 bases clipped from V and 2 bases from J, the junction kept 4 bases outside the gene matches. Per the germline V gene, CDR1 is SGHRS and CDR2 is YFSETQ. CDR3 size: 14 residues. The CDR3 nucleotides are TGCGCCAGCAGTCAAGGGACTACCTACAATGAGCAGTTCTTC. Encoded protein: CASSQGTTYNEQFF.

This chain joins TRBV25-1 and TRBJ1-1; D gene unclear. CDR3 size: 13 residues. Trimming took 4 bases from V and 3 from J, leaving 9 bases between them. Germline V CDR1 and CDR2: MGHDK, SYGVNS. The CDR3: CASSGWSDTEAFF. The CDR3 bases are TGTGCCAGCAGTGGTTGGTCGGACACTGAAGCTTTCTTT. Full variable domain (rest looked up from reference TRBV25-1 and TRBJ1-1): EADIYQTPRYLVIGTGKKITLECSQTMGHDKMYWYQQDPGMELHLIHYSYGVNSTEKGDLSSESTVSRIRTEHFPLTLESARPSHTSQYLCASSGWSDTEAFFGQGTRLTVV.

This chain uses TRBV20-1 with TRBJ2-3, with D perhaps assigned TRBD1 or TRBD2 (5 bases each). Germline CDR1 DFQATT, CDR2 SNEGSKA (reference sequence). Deletions cut 1 base from V and 0 bases from J, with 17 bases between. The CDR3 runs 17 residues. CDR3 in amino acids: CSARGGWGGTSTDTQYF. CDR3 nucleotides: TGCAGTGCTAGAGGGGGGTGGGGCGGCACCAGCACAGATACGCAGTATTTT.

The chain couples TRBV7-9 to TRBJ1-6; the D is unclear. CDR1 is SEHNR and CDR2 is FQNEAQ in the germline V gene (reference sequence). V was pared by 1 base and J by 6 bases, with 10 bases between. This CDR3 has 15 amino acids. CDR3 in amino acids: CASSLVLSGNSPLHF. The CDR3 DNA is TGTGCCAGCAGCTTAGTTCTAAGCGGTAATTCACCCCTCCACTTT.

The chain has TRBV3-1 and TRBJ2-2; possibly TRBD2 for D (7 bases). The CDR3 has 15 residues. Germline V gene data show CDR1 as LGHDT and CDR2 as YNNKEL (reference sequence). Trimming removed 4 bases at V and 4 bases at J, with 13 bases between. Written as DNA, the CDR3 is TGTGCCAGCAGCCCGGGGGGCTGGGGCACCGGGGAGCTGTTTTTT. It specifies CASSPGGWGTGELFF.

The genes are TRBV28 and TRBJ1-1; D is unclear. The CDR3 loop spans 13 amino acids. V was clipped by 1 base and J by 1 base, with 4 bases between them. Germline V CDR1 and CDR2: MDHEN, SYDVKM. This chain's CDR3 is CASSLFPNTEAFF. The DNA for the CDR3 is TGTGCCAGCAGTTTATTCCCGAACACTGAAGCTTTCTTT. Full variable domain (missing parts from reference TRBV28 and TRBJ1-1): DVKVTQSSRYLVKRTGEKVFLECVQDMDHENMFWYRQDPGLGLRLIYFSYDVKMKEKGDIPEGYSVSREKKERFSLILESASTNQTSMYLCASSLFPNTEAFFGQGTRLTVV.

Here the CDR3 reads CASSPRQGGGTGELFF. Written as DNA, the CDR3 is TGTGCCAGCAGTCCGAGACAGGGCGGAGGGACCGGGGAGCTGTTTTTT. The chain employs TRBV3-1 and TRBJ2-2; D might be TRBD1 (7 bases). This CDR3 spans 16 amino acids. Germline loops: CDR1 LGHDT, CDR2 YNNKEL (reference sequence). Trimming shortened V by 6 bases and J by 5 bases, and 19 bases separated the two germline ends.

The chain uses TRBV6-5 and TRBJ1-2; 10 bases fit TRBD1. Germline CDR1 reads MNHEY; CDR2 reads SVGAGI. V lost 2 bases to trimming and J lost 6 bases; unmatched junction nucleotides: 6. The CDR3 contains 15 residues. In nucleotides, the CDR3 is TGTGCCAGCAGTTACCGGGGACAGGGGACCCATGGCTACACCTTC. This encodes CASSYRGQGTHGYTF.

This CDR3 reads CASSLLVHTKNIQYF. DNA for the CDR3: TGTGCCAGCAGCCTACTAGTGCACACCAAAAACATTCAGTACTTC. V gene TRBV7-2 combines with J gene TRBJ2-4; perhaps TRBD2 as D (5 bases). The germline V gene has CDR1 SGHTA and CDR2 FQGNSA. V dropped 5 bases and J dropped 2 bases, with 13 bases sitting between them. CDR3 length: 15 residues. Combining the CDR3 with reference TRBV7-2 and TRBJ2-4 gives the whole variable domain GAGVSQSPSNKVTEKGKDVELRCDPISGHTALYWYRQSLGQGLEFLIYFQGNSAPDKSGLPSDRFSAERTGGSVSTLTIQRTQQEDSAVYLCASSLLVHTKNIQYFGAGTRLSVL.

J is TRBJ2-1 and V is TRBV29-1; 10 nucleotides line up with TRBD2. The V gene end was trimmed by 4 bases and the J gene end by 2 bases; junction bases not matched to a gene: 8. The CDR3 runs 16 residues. Germline loops: CDR1 SQVTM, CDR2 ANQGSEA. The CDR3: CSVVGPGLAPYNEQFF. In DNA, the CDR3 is TGCAGCGTTGTGGGGCCGGGACTAGCGCCCTACAATGAGCAGTTCTTC.